This T cell receptor (beta chain) was profiled in a study of blood T cell repertoires in COVID-19. Whole-study context: From the United States, Italy and Spain came samples of acute and convalescent COVID-19. In each case, the material was cDNA or gDNA derived from T cells, B-cell-depleted T cells, or PBMCs.

In the authors' workflow: Amplification from reference gene primers served as the basis for estimated nucleated cell counts. The protocol was immunoSEQ multiplex PCR, while the TCRdb copy is restricted to in-frame clones and leaves out a portion. V and J calls and clone size are those listed in that table; D and trimming were worked out from the DNA. Counted here are about 190,000 clones, about 89% occurring once; the ten biggest clones make up approximately 6.7%. Looked up from germline, CDR1 is ENHRY and CDR2 is SYGVKD. V lost 6 bases, J lost 8 bases, and 11 bases stayed unmatched. CDR3 size: 15 residues.

The sequence derives from a man in his forties with acute or convalescent COVID-19. The chain carries TRBV10-3 and TRBJ1-2, with 11 bases matching TRBD1. Material for sequencing was peripheral blood. In DNA form, the CDR3 reads TGTGCCATCAGCGCCGGACAGGGGGCGAGTGGAGGCTACACCTTC. Residues: CAISAGQGASGGYTF.